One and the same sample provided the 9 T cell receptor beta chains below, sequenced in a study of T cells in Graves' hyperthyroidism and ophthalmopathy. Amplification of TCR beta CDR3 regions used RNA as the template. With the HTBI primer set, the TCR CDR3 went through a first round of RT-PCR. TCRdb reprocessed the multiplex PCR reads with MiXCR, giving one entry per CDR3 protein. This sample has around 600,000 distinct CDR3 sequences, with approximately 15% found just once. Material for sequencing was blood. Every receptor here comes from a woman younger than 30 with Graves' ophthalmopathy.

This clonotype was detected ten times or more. CDR3 protein: CASTLVGATYEQYF. CDR3 bases: TGTGCCAGCACCCTCGTGGGGGCCACCTACGAGCAGTACTTC. The J gene is TRBJ2-7, the V gene TRBV7-2, with D maybe TRBD1 (6 bases). V lost 7 bases to trimming and J lost 2 bases, with 15 bases between them. The V gene's germline CDR1 is SGHTA and CDR2 FQGNSA. This CDR3 has 14 residues.

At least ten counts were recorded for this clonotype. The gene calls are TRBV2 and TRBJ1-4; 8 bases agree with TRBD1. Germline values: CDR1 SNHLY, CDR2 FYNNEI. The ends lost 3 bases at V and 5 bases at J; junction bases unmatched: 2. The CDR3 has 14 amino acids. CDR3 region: CASSDRGRNEKLFF. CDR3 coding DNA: TGTGCCAGCAGTGACAGGGGGCGAAATGAAAAACTGTTTTTT. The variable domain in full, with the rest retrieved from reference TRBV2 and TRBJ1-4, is EPEVTQTPSHQVTQMGQEVILRCVPISNHLYFYWYRQILGQKVEFLVSFYNNEISEKSEIFDDQFSVERPDGSNFTLKIRSTKLEDSAMYFCASSDRGRNEKLFFGSGTQLSVL.

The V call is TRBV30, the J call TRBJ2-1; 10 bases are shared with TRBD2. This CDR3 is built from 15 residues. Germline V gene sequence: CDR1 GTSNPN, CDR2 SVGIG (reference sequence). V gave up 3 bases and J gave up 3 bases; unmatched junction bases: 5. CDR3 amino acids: CAWSAGLAIYNEQFF. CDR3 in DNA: TGTGCCTGGAGCGCGGGACTAGCGATCTACAATGAGCAGTTCTTC. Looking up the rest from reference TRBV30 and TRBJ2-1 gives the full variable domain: SQTIHQWPATLVQPVGSPLSLECTVEGTSNPNLYWYRQAAGRGLQLLFYSVGIGQISSEVPQNLSASRPQDRQFILSSKKLLLSDSGFYLCAWSAGLAIYNEQFFGPGTRLTVL.

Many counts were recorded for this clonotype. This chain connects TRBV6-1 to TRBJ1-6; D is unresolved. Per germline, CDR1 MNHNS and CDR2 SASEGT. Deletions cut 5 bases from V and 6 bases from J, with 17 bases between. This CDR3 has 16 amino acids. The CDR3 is CASSQPLRRTNSPLHF. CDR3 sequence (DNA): TGTGCCAGCAGTCAGCCCCTGCGGCGTACTAATTCACCCCTCCACTTT.

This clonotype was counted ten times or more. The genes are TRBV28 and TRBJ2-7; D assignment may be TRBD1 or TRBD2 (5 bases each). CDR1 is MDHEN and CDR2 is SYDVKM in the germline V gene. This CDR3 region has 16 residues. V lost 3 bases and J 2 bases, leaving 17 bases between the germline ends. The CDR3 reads CASSFLRGATTYEQYF. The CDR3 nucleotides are TGTGCCAGCAGTTTCTTGCGAGGGGCAACAACCTACGAGCAGTACTTC.

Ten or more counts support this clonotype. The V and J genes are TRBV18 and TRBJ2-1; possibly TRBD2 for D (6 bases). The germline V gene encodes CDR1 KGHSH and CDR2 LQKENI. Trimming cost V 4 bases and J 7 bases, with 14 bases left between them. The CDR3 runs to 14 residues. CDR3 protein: CASSLGGVQNEQFF. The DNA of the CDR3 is TGTGCCAGCTCACTGGGGGGAGTACAAAATGAGCAGTTCTTC.

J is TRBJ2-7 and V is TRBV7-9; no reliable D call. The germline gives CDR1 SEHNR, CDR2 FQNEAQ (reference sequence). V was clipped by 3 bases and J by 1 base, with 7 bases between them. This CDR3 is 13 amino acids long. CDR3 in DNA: TGTGCCAGCAGCTTCCACCAGTCCTACGAGCAGTACTTC. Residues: CASSFHQSYEQYF.

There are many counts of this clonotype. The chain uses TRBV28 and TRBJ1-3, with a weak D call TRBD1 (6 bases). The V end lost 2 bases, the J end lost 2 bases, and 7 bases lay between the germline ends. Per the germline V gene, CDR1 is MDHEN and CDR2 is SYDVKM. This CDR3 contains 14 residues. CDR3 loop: CASSLQGTGNTIYF. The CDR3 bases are TGTGCCAGCAGTTTACAGGGGACTGGAAACACCATATATTTT.

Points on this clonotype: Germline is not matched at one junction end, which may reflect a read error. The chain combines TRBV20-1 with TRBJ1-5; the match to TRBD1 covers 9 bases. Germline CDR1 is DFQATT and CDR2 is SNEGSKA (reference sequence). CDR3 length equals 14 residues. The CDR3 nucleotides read TGCAGTGCTACTCGGGACAGGGTGGGGGCAGCCCCAGCATTT. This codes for CSATRDRVGAAPAF.